This TCR beta chain stems from a study of cytomegalovirus exposure and HLA in healthy donors. This CDR3 is 13 amino acids long. Germline V lookup: CDR1 SGHVS, CDR2 FQNEAQ. Trimming cost V 1 base and J 13 bases, with 11 bases left between them. The primer mix had 60 Vbeta and 13 Jbeta primers. Sequenced by immunoSEQ multiplex PCR; TCRdb stores in-frame clones only, minus some. Of 100,000 or so clones listed, 70% to 90% were seen once; the top ten hold 2%. The chain links TRBV7-8 to TRBJ1-6, with unresolved D. This clonotype originated in a man younger than 30 in good health and CMV-seronegative. The sequencing sample was made of PBMCs. CDR3 amino acids: CASSLEGRAPLHF. The CDR3 nucleotides are TGTGCCAGCAGCTTAGAAGGGAGGGCCCCCCTCCACTTT.